A single sample is the source of the 30 T cell receptor beta chains below, sequenced in a study of STAT5B mutations in CD4+ large granular lymphocyte leukemia. Measured with immunoSEQ multiplex PCR; TCRdb has only the in-frame clones, and not every one. The sample lists more than 40,000 clones, 80% to 85% occurring once. The sequencing sample was made of CD4+ T cells from blood buffy coats. Source of these receptors: a human donor in good health.

The chain carries TRBV4-1 and TRBJ1-2, with D maybe TRBD1 (5 bases). The CDR3 has 14 residues. V was cut by 0 bases and J by 4 bases, with 9 bases left in between. Germline V CDR1 and CDR2: MGHRA, YSYEKL. In DNA form, the CDR3 reads TGCGCCAGCAGCCAAGACAGGGTGTCCTATGGCTACACCTTC. It codes for CASSQDRVSYGYTF.

This chain joins TRBV27 and TRBJ1-6; D remains ambiguous. This CDR3 spans 13 amino acids. Germline V CDR1 and CDR2: MNHEY, SMNVEV (reference sequence). With 7 bases removed from V and 9 bases from J, the gap between germline ends came to 13 bases. The CDR3 spells CASTSQWGSPLHF. The CDR3 DNA reads TGTGCCAGCACATCACAGTGGGGTTCACCCCTCCACTTT.

A single count supports this clone. This CDR3 reads CASSGDRGKDTEAFF. CDR3 DNA sequence: TGTGCCAGCAGTGGGGACAGGGGAAAGGACACTGAAGCTTTCTTT. The gene calls are TRBV27 and TRBJ1-1, with 10 bases lining up with TRBD1. V was clipped by 5 bases and J by 3 bases; unmatched bases: 6. Germline CDR1 and CDR2: MNHEY and SMNVEV (reference sequence). This CDR3 region has 15 residues.

CDR3: CSVQTGTSNYEQYF. The CDR3 DNA reads as TGCAGCGTCCAAACTGGGACGTCGAACTACGAGCAGTACTTC. The chain links TRBV29-1 to TRBJ2-7; D is tentatively TRBD1 or TRBD2 (5 bases each). This CDR3 comprises 14 residues. V lost 6 bases, J lost 3 bases, and 18 bases lay in between. From germline, CDR1 is SQVTM and CDR2 ANQGSEA.

The J gene is TRBJ2-3, the V gene TRBV5-8; 8 bases agree with TRBD2. The CDR3 runs to 17 residues. CDR1 is SGHTS, CDR2 YDEGEE, per germline. The trim removed 2 bases at V and 5 bases at J, leaving 13 bases unmatched. This CDR3 reads CASSFQREIGVGDTQYF. CDR3 DNA sequence: TGTGCCAGCAGCTTCCAGCGGGAGATCGGGGTGGGAGATACGCAGTATTTT.

V usage is TRBV9 and J usage is TRBJ2-7, with 10 nucleotides matching TRBD1. Germline V lookup: CDR1 SGDLS, CDR2 YYNGEE. The CDR3 totals 15 residues. Losses at the gene ends were 1 base for V and 7 bases for J; bases not matched to a gene: 8. The CDR3, as DNA: TGTGCCAGCAGCGTAAGGGACAGGGGATCTGGAGAGCAGTACTTC. Its protein product is CASSVRDRGSGEQYF.

In nucleotides, the CDR3 is TGTGCCAGCAGCTTAGCCGGATATAGACAGACTAGCACAGATACGCAGTATTTT. Its protein product is CASSLAGYRQTSTDTQYF. V is TRBV7-3 and J is TRBJ2-3; D may be TRBD1 (5 bases). The CDR3 sequence is 18 residues long. V lost 2 bases, J lost 0 bases, and 18 bases lay in between. Germline CDR1 SGHTA, CDR2 FQGTGA.

The chain has TRBV4-1 and TRBJ1-2, with D possibly being TRBD1 (5 bases). CDR1 is MGHRA, CDR2 YSYEKL, per germline. V lost 4 bases, J lost 5 bases, and 17 bases lay in between. CDR3 length: 15 amino acids. The CDR3 protein is CASSPRDGPLYGYTF. CDR3 DNA: TGCGCCAGCAGCCCGCGGGACGGTCCATTGTATGGCTACACCTTC.

This clone was seen once. This chain uses TRBV4-1 with TRBJ2-5; 8 bases line up with TRBD2. CDR1 is MGHRA, CDR2 YSYEKL, per germline. With V trimmed by 1 base and J by 4 bases, 8 bases remained unmatched. The CDR3 covers 16 residues. This CDR3 is CASSQVSGGAGETQYF. As DNA, the CDR3 is TGCGCCAGCAGCCAAGTGTCGGGGGGGGCGGGAGAGACCCAGTACTTC.

V gene TRBV9 combines with J gene TRBJ1-1; D gene uncertain. The germline CDR1 and CDR2 sequences are SGDLS and YYNGEE. Trimming removed 0 bases at V and 3 bases at J, with 9 bases between. CDR3 length equals 14 residues. CDR3 protein: CASSVEGYYTEAFF. For the CDR3, the DNA is TGTGCCAGCAGCGTAGAGGGATACTACACTGAAGCTTTCTTT.

This sequence joins TRBV11-2 and TRBJ2-7, with a tentative D call TRBD1 (6 bases). The CDR3 totals 14 residues. Germline V gives CDR1 SGHAT, CDR2 FQNNGV. The ends were cut back, 5 bases at V and 3 bases at J, with 14 bases in the middle. CDR3 DNA: TGTGCCAGCAGCCCACTCACAGGGAACTACGAGCAGTACTTC. This encodes CASSPLTGNYEQYF.

V is TRBV7-2 and J is TRBJ2-7; 8 bases align to TRBD2. The length of the CDR3 is 15 residues. Trimming removed 1 base from V and 0 bases from J; junction bases left unmatched: 2. CDR1 SGHTA and CDR2 FQGNSA come from the germline V gene. The CDR3 here is CASSLGGGRSYEQYF. CDR3 nucleotide sequence: TGTGCCAGCAGCTTAGGCGGGGGGCGCTCCTACGAGCAGTACTTC. Looking up the rest from reference TRBV7-2 and TRBJ2-7 gives the full variable domain: GAGVSQSPSNKVTEKGKDVELRCDPISGHTALYWYRQSLGQGLEFLIYFQGNSAPDKSGLPSDRFSAERTGGSVSTLTIQRTQQEDSAVYLCASSLGGGRSYEQYFGPGTRLTVT.

This chain uses TRBV19 with TRBJ1-1; D is undetermined. The V gene's germline CDR1 is LNHDA and CDR2 SQIVND (reference sequence). V dropped 3 bases and J dropped 1 base, with 9 bases sitting between them. This CDR3 has 14 amino acids. CDR3 protein: CASSMSAENTEAFF. The CDR3 DNA is TGTGCCAGTAGTATGAGTGCGGAGAACACTGAAGCTTTCTTT.

This clone was observed a handful of times. V usage is TRBV5-4 and J usage is TRBJ2-7, with 8 bases lining up with TRBD2. With V trimmed by 4 bases and J by 3 bases, 6 bases remained unmatched. This CDR3 has 14 residues. The germline V gene has CDR1 SGHNT and CDR2 YYREEE (reference sequence). The CDR3 sequence is CASSPGGGHYEQYF. In DNA, the CDR3 is TGTGCCAGCAGCCCAGGCGGGGGGCACTACGAGCAGTACTTC. Full variable domain (missing parts from reference TRBV5-4 and TRBJ2-7): ETGVTQSPTHLIKTRGQQVTLRCSSQSGHNTVSWYQQALGQGPQFIFQYYREEENGRGNFPPRFSGLQFPNYSSELNVNALELDDSALYLCASSPGGGHYEQYFGPGTRLTVT.

This chain links TRBV6-4 with TRBJ1-1; weak D call: TRBD1 (5 bases). The germline V gene has CDR1 MRHNA and CDR2 SNTAGT. The CDR3 sequence is 14 residues long. V was clipped by 4 bases and J by 5 bases, with 14 bases between them. The CDR3 DNA sequence: TGTGCCAGCAGTGCCAGCGGGGACTGGACTGAAGCTTTCTTT. The encoded protein is CASSASGDWTEAFF.

This sequence joins TRBV30 and TRBJ2-1; D is possibly TRBD2 (6 bases). There are 14 residues in the CDR3. V shed 1 base and J shed 6 bases, with 13 bases lying between them. CDR1 GTSNPN and CDR2 SVGIG come from the germline V gene (reference sequence). In DNA, the CDR3 is TGTGCCTGGAGTGCCGGGACTGCTTCCAATGAGCAGTTCTTC. It yields the protein CAWSAGTASNEQFF.

This clone was seen a single time. This chain uses TRBV6-1 with TRBJ1-4; D is uncertain. The CDR3 consists of 15 residues. V was cut by 2 bases and J by 6 bases, with 13 bases left in between. CDR1 is MNHNS and CDR2 is SASEGT in the germline V gene. The CDR3 nucleotides are TGTGCCAGCAGTGAATTAAGTGAGGTCTATGAAAAACTGTTTTTT. Translation gives CASSELSEVYEKLFF.

This chain links TRBV10-2 with TRBJ2-3, with D perhaps TRBD2 (5 bases). The germline V and J ends were trimmed by 7 bases and 8 bases, with 13 bases remaining between them. This CDR3 has 12 amino acids. The germline CDR1 and CDR2 sequences are WSHSY and SAAADI. CDR3 sequence reads: CASKPLGGTQYF. CDR3 sequence (DNA): TGCGCCAGCAAGCCCCTAGGAGGTACGCAGTATTTT.

The chain is built from TRBV6-1 and TRBJ1-1; 7 bases are a match to TRBD1. The CDR3 runs to 15 residues. Germline CDR1 and CDR2: MNHNS and SASEGT. V shed 8 bases, J shed 0 bases, and the junction held 9 bases outside the gene matches. The CDR3 DNA reads as TGTGCCAGCTCAATTACAGGGGTCATGAACACTGAAGCTTTCTTT. Its translation: CASSITGVMNTEAFF.

This chain links TRBV27 with TRBJ2-1; 12 positions match TRBD1. CDR3 length: 15 residues. Trimming at V came to 4 bases and at J to 7 bases, leaving 5 bases not matched to a gene. Germline values: CDR1 MNHEY, CDR2 SMNVEV (reference sequence). CDR3 in DNA: TGTGCCAGCAGTTGGGGACAGGGGGCCGAAAATGAGCAGTTCTTC. Its translation: CASSWGQGAENEQFF.

CDR3 protein: CASSLGAPGPETQYF. The DNA of the CDR3 is TGCGCCAGCAGCTTGGGCGCCCCGGGGCCGGAGACCCAGTACTTC. The chain is built from TRBV5-1 and TRBJ2-5; D could derive from TRBD1 or TRBD2 (5 bases each). Per germline, CDR1 SGHRS and CDR2 YFSETQ. V lost 0 bases and J 5 bases, leaving 14 bases between the germline ends. The CDR3 runs 15 residues.

The chain recombines TRBV19 with TRBJ1-5; unclear D gene. This CDR3 spans 15 amino acids. V dropped 7 bases and J dropped 3 bases, with 16 bases sitting between them. The V gene's germline CDR1 is LNHDA and CDR2 SQIVND (reference sequence). The CDR3 loop reads CASINGGQANQPQHF. CDR3 bases: TGTGCCAGTATCAACGGCGGGCAGGCCAATCAGCCCCAGCATTTT.

This chain uses TRBV5-8 with TRBJ2-7; tentative D call: TRBD1 (6 bases). With 3 bases removed from V and 0 bases from J, the gap between germline ends came to 13 bases. The length of the CDR3 is 15 residues. Germline CDR1 and CDR2: SGHTS and YDEGEE. The CDR3 loop is CASSWGPDTSYEQYF. Here the CDR3 DNA reads TGTGCCAGCAGCTGGGGGCCGGACACCTCCTACGAGCAGTACTTC.

This sequence joins TRBV7-9 and TRBJ1-5, with 8 bases that match TRBD1. This CDR3 is 15 amino acids long. The germline V gene has CDR1 SEHNR and CDR2 FQNEAQ (reference sequence). After removal of 3 bases from V and 1 base from J, the junction contained 2 bases not matched to a gene. The CDR3 sequence is CASSLRQGSNQPQHF. CDR3 coding DNA: TGTGCCAGCAGCTTGCGACAGGGGAGCAATCAGCCCCAGCATTTT.

The chain joins TRBV19 to TRBJ2-1; D call uncertain. CDR1 and CDR2 from the germline V gene are LNHDA and SQIVND (reference sequence). The V and J ends lost 1 base and 10 bases respectively, with 11 bases between them. The CDR3 is 13 amino acids. CDR3 loop: CASSIAGSYEQFF. The DNA for the CDR3 is TGTGCCAGTAGTATAGCCGGTAGCTACGAGCAGTTCTTC.

This chain joins TRBV5-4 and TRBJ2-7; D is unresolved. The germline V gene has CDR1 SGHNT and CDR2 YYREEE (reference sequence). Trimming shortened V by 3 bases and J by 0 bases, and 10 bases separated the two germline ends. There are 14 residues in the CDR3. CDR3 DNA: TGTGCCAGCAGCTCCCTGGACCACTCCTACGAGCAGTACTTC. It yields the protein CASSSLDHSYEQYF.

The chain combines TRBV11-1 with TRBJ2-3; TRBD1 aligns across 8 bases. Germline assignment: CDR1 SGHAT and CDR2 FQDESV (reference sequence). V trimming: 5 bases; J trimming: 4 bases; junction bases outside the gene matches: 8. The CDR3 runs to 15 residues. The CDR3, as DNA: TGTGCCAGCAGCCTCGACAGGGGAAGCGCAGATACGCAGTATTTT. This encodes CASSLDRGSADTQYF. Supplemented by reference TRBV11-1 and TRBJ2-3, the full variable domain reads EAEVAQSPRYKITEKSQAVAFWCDPISGHATLYWYRQILGQGPELLVQFQDESVVDDSQLPKDRFSAERLKGVDSTLKIQPAELGDSAMYLCASSLDRGSADTQYFGPGTRLTVL.

The CDR3 nucleotides read TGTGCCAGCAGGACCGGGACAGGGAATCCCACCTTC. It is translated as CASRTGTGNPTF. The chain employs TRBV28 and TRBJ1-2; 9 positions agree with TRBD1. Per the germline V gene, CDR1 is MDHEN and CDR2 is SYDVKM. J lost 13 bases, V lost 6 bases, and 9 bases had no gene match. CDR3 length: 12 residues.

V and J are TRBV6-5 and TRBJ2-7, with D tentatively TRBD1 (5 bases). The CDR3 covers 15 residues. Germline CDR1 and CDR2: MNHEY and SVGAGI. V was clipped by 2 bases and J by 4 bases, with 15 bases between them. Here the CDR3 reads CASSYTSQAPYEQYF. DNA for the CDR3: TGTGCCAGCAGTTACACCTCACAGGCTCCGTACGAGCAGTACTTC.

The V gene is TRBV18, the J gene TRBJ1-1; D is ambiguous. The CDR3 is 12 amino acids. Between the trimmed V and J ends, which lost 4 bases and 2 bases, there was a span of 5 bases. Germline V CDR1 and CDR2: KGHSH, LQKENI. The CDR3 nucleotides read TGTGCCAGCTCACAAATAAACACTGAAGCTTTCTTT. Translation: CASSQINTEAFF.